This is a list of T cell receptor beta chains from one sample in a study of T cell responses to AZD1222 COVID-19 vaccine. Assay: immunoSEQ multiplex PCR; the TCRdb copy retains only in-frame clones and omits some. This sample has about 100,000 clones, with 80% to 90% found just once. The sequencing here drew on peripheral blood, taken on day 0 of MenACWY control vaccination. The receptors derive from an adult in good health. Both conserved end residues are part of each CDR3. The D gene is left open where the match is weak. The size entry is marked missing in some rows and otherwise reads once, few, many or a size class.

few	TRBV7-9	TRBJ1-2	TRBD1	TGTGCCAGCAGCCAGACGGGACAGAACTATGGCTACACCTTC	CASSQTGQNYGYTF
-	TRBV18	TRBJ2-7	-	TGTGCCAGCTCACCAATTGCCTACGAGCAGTACTTC	CASSPIAYEQYF
once	TRBV28	TRBJ1-5	-	TGTGCCAGCAGTTTATCCCACCGATCGTTGCCCCAGCATTTT	CASSLSHRSLPQHF
-	TRBV5-1	TRBJ2-1	TRBD2	TGCGCCAGCAGCAGCGGGGGGTCTCGGAATGAGCAGTTCTTC	CASSSGGSRNEQFF
-	TRBV28	TRBJ1-5	-	TGTGCCAGCAGTTTGCTAGGGCCCCCGGCGCAGCCCCAGCATTTT	CASSLLGPPAQPQHF
-	TRBV19	TRBJ1-2	-	TGTGCCAGTAGTAGATCGGGACGTCTGGATGGCTACACCTTC	CASSRSGRLDGYTF
-	TRBV7-2	TRBJ2-2	-	TGTGCCAGCAGCTTAGCCGCCGGGATGAACACCGGGGAGCTGTTTTTT	CASSLAAGMNTGELFF
-	TRBV11-2	TRBJ2-7	-	TGTGCCAGCAGCTTAAGTGTTTACGGGCAGTACTTC	CASSLSVYGQYF
-	TRBV19	TRBJ1-1	-	TGTGCCAGCCACAGGGCCGGTGGAGGCCAAGCTTTCTTT	CASHRAGGGQAFF
-	TRBV5-1	TRBJ1-6	TRBD1	TGCGCCAGCAGCTCGGGACAGGGAGAATCACCCCTCCACTTT	CASSSGQGESPLHF
-	TRBV6-5	TRBJ1-2	-	TGTGCCAGCATAAGTTTGGGGTACTCAGGTGGCTACACCTTC	CASISLGYSGGYTF
-	TRBV28	TRBJ1-2	-	TGTGCCAGCAGCATCGGGGGGGATATGGGCTACACCTTC	CASSIGGDMGYTF
-	TRBV7-2	TRBJ2-3	-	TGTGCCAGCAGCTTAAACCCAGGCCCGGATACGCAGTATTTT	CASSLNPGPDTQYF
-	TRBV19	TRBJ1-4	-	TGTGCCAGTAGTATAGACAGGGGTGATGAAAAACTGTTTTTT	CASSIDRGDEKLFF
-	TRBV30	TRBJ2-1	TRBD2	TGTGCCTGGAGTGTGAGCGGGAGCCGGAATGAGCAGTTCTTC	CAWSVSGSRNEQFF
-	TRBV6-2/TRBV6-3	TRBJ2-3	TRBD2	TGTGCCAGCAGCGCTAGCGGGAGTGCAGATACGCAGTATTTT	CASSASGSADTQYF
few	TRBV7-2	TRBJ2-3	-	TGTGCCAGCAGCCAGGGGCAGGGGGGGGATACGCAGTATTTT	CASSQGQGGDTQYF
once	TRBV7-8	TRBJ2-1	TRBD2	TGTGCCAGCAGCTTATCCCCACCCGGACTAGCGGGGGTTTACAATGAGCAGTTCTTC	CASSLSPPGLAGVYNEQFF
-	TRBV14	TRBJ1-2	-	TGTGCCAGCAGCCAACCTGGTTGGACTGTGGATGGCTACACCTTC	CASSQPGWTVDGYTF
-	TRBV4-1	TRBJ1-5	-	TGCGCCAGCAGCCAATTTCTCGGTACAGCTCAGCCCCAGCATTTT	CASSQFLGTAQPQHF
-	TRBV9	TRBJ1-6	-	TGTGCCAGCAGCGTGGGAAGGGGGACTCGTAATTCACCCCTCCACTTT	CASSVGRGTRNSPLHF
-	TRBV6-5	TRBJ2-7	-	TGTGCCAGCAGTTACTCCAAGGGATCCCCCTACGAGCAGTACTTC	CASSYSKGSPYEQYF
-	TRBV9	TRBJ1-4	-	TGTGCCAGCAGCGTAGGGGGCACTAATGAAAAACTGTTTTTT	CASSVGGTNEKLFF
-	TRBV24-1	TRBJ1-4	TRBD1	TGTGCCACCAACACCGGGACAGACGAAAAACTGTTTTTT	CATNTGTDEKLFF
-	TRBV10-2	TRBJ1-5	TRBD1	TGCGCCAGCAGGGGACAGGGGCACCCGGGGCCCCAGCATTTT	CASRGQGHPGPQHF
-	TRBV19	TRBJ1-5	-	TGTGCCAGTAGTCCCCGGGCACTCAGGAGCAATCAGCCCCAGCATTTT	CASSPRALRSNQPQHF
-	TRBV7-8	TRBJ2-1	-	TGTGCCAGCAGCTTAGTGGGTAACTACAATGAGCAGTTCTTC	CASSLVGNYNEQFF
once	TRBV24-1	TRBJ1-1	-	TGTGCCACCAGTGCCTCGAGCCTGGTCACTGAAGCTTTCTTT	CATSASSLVTEAFF
-	TRBV7-3	TRBJ1-1	TRBD1	TGTGCCAGCAGCTCCCTCGTCAGGGGGGCGAACACTGAAGCTTTCTTT	CASSSLVRGANTEAFF
few	TRBV19	TRBJ1-1	-	TGTGCCAGTAAGCGACCCATGAACACTGAAGCTTTCTTT	CASKRPMNTEAFF
-	TRBV28	TRBJ1-2	-	TGTGCCAGCAGTTCCGCGTCTGAGGGGGACTATGGCTACACCTTC	CASSSASEGDYGYTF